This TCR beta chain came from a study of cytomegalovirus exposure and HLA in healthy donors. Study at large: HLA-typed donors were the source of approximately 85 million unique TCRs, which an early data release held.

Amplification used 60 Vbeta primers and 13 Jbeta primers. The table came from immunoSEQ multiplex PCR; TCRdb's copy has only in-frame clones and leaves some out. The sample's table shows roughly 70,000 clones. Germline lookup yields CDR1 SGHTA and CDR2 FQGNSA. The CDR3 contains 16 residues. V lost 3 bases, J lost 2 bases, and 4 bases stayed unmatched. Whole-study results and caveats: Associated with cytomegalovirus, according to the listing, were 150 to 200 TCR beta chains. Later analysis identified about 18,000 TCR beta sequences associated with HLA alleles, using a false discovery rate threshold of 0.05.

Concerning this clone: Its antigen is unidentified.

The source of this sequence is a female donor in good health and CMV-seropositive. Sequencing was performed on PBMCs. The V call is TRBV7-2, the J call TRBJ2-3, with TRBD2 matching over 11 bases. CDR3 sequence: CASSLTSGTYTDTQYF. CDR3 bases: TGTGCCAGCAGCTTGACTAGCGGGACCTACACAGATACGCAGTATTTT.